The 29 T cell receptor beta chains reported below all come from one sample, sequenced in a study of Ad26.COV2.S vaccination and SARS-CoV-2 variants. Measured with immunoSEQ multiplex PCR; TCRdb has only the in-frame clones, and not every one. Of 350,000 to 550,000 clones listed, 89% are singletons. As to treatment: some 20 received Ad26.COV2.S at low or high dose, single or two shots; 5 received placebo; per-sample allocation not given. On day 63 after the first injection, vaccine and placebo recipients gave samples. The source material was peripheral blood, sampled in a trial of Ad26.COV2.S vaccine versus placebo. The receptors shown here come from a person aged 18-65 years who received the Ad26.COV2.S COVID-19 vaccine or a placebo.

The chain uses TRBV6-2 or TRBV6-3 and TRBJ2-7; D might be TRBD1 (5 bases). The length of the CDR3 is 14 residues. Germline V gene data show CDR1 as MNHEY and CDR2 as SVGEGT. Between the trimmed V and J ends, which lost 4 bases and 0 bases, there was a span of 10 bases. CDR3 sequence: CASSWGGISYEQYV. The CDR3 DNA follows: TGTGCCAGCAGTTGGGGCGGTATCTCCTACGAGCAGTACGTC.

The rearrangement uses TRBV7-2 and TRBJ1-4; a weak D match, TRBD1 (6 bases). Germline CDR1 and CDR2: SGHTA and FQGNSA. Trimming removed 2 bases at V and 7 bases at J, with 14 bases between. The CDR3 covers 15 residues. The CDR3 nucleotides are TGTGCCAGCAGCTTAAGTGGACAGTTTGGTGAAAAACTGTTTTTT. It is translated as CASSLSGQFGEKLFF. Using reference TRBV7-2 and TRBJ1-4 for the parts outside the CDR3, the full variable domain is GAGVSQSPSNKVTEKGKDVELRCDPISGHTALYWYRQSLGQGLEFLIYFQGNSAPDKSGLPSDRFSAERTGGSVSTLTIQRTQQEDSAVYLCASSLSGQFGEKLFFGSGTQLSVL.

The V call is TRBV6-5, the J call TRBJ1-1, with D possibly matching TRBD1 (5 bases). Germline V gene sequence: CDR1 MNHEY, CDR2 SVGAGI. This CDR3 is built from 15 residues. V dropped 2 bases and J dropped 4 bases, with 14 bases sitting between them. CDR3 amino acids: CASSYKEEGATEAFF. The CDR3 DNA is TGTGCCAGCAGTTACAAAGAGGAAGGGGCCACTGAAGCTTTCTTT.

The CDR3 protein is CASSDRGRKAEAFF. In nucleotides, the CDR3 is TGTGCCAGTAGTGACAGGGGGCGGAAGGCTGAAGCTTTCTTT. The chain combines TRBV19 with TRBJ1-1; TRBD1 matches at 10 bases. J lost 6 bases, V lost 5 bases, and 6 bases had no gene match. This CDR3 is 14 amino acids long. CDR1 LNHDA and CDR2 SQIVND come from the germline V gene (reference sequence).

J is TRBJ2-7 and V is TRBV6-2 or TRBV6-3; D unresolved. The CDR3 length is 15 residues. V shed 0 bases and J shed 0 bases, with 9 bases lying between them. CDR1 and CDR2 from the germline V gene are MNHEY and SVGEGT. CDR3 loop: CASSYSQQYSYEQYF. CDR3 bases: TGTGCCAGCAGTTACTCCCAACAGTACTCCTACGAGCAGTACTTC.

V usage is TRBV5-1 and J usage is TRBJ1-6; D remains unclear. Germline V gives CDR1 SGHRS, CDR2 YFSETQ. The CDR3 runs 13 residues. The ends were cut back, 0 bases at V and 9 bases at J, with 7 bases in the middle. DNA of the CDR3: TGCGCCAGCAGCTTGGGAGACGGTTCACCCCTCCACTTT. It encodes CASSLGDGSPLHF. The full variable domain, with the rest looked up from reference TRBV5-1 and TRBJ1-6, is KAGVTQTPRYLIKTRGQQVTLSCSPISGHRSVSWYQQTPGQGLQFLFEYFSETQRNKGNFPGRFSGRQFSNSRSEMNVSTLELGDSALYLCASSLGDGSPLHFGNGTRLTVT.

The chain uses TRBV9 and TRBJ2-3, with 15 bases matching TRBD2. V dropped 3 bases and J dropped 4; count of bases not matched to a gene: 3. The CDR3 loop spans 16 amino acids. The germline gives CDR1 SGDLS, CDR2 YYNGEE. CDR3 residues: CASSAGLAGGADTQYF. The CDR3 DNA sequence: TGTGCCAGCAGCGCGGGACTAGCGGGAGGTGCAGATACGCAGTATTTT.

V is TRBV9 and J is TRBJ1-2; no reliable D call. Germline assignment: CDR1 SGDLS and CDR2 YYNGEE. The CDR3 sequence is 14 residues long. Deletions cut 4 bases from V and 4 bases from J, with 14 bases between. The CDR3 DNA follows: TGTGCCAGCAGCTCCTGGGCCTCGAGCTATGGCTACACCTTC. It codes for CASSSWASSYGYTF.

V is TRBV7-9 and J is TRBJ1-2, with TRBD1 as a possible D gene (5 bases). The germline V gene encodes CDR1 SEHNR and CDR2 FQNEAQ (reference sequence). Between the trimmed V and J ends, which lost 5 bases and 7 bases, there was a span of 17 bases. The CDR3 runs to 14 residues. The CDR3 sequence is CASSPTVDYGGYTF. In DNA form, the CDR3 reads TGTGCCAGCAGCCCGACAGTGGACTATGGTGGCTACACCTTC.

Points on this clone: Different DNA sequences within this sample yield the same CDR3. This rearrangement joins TRBV19 to TRBJ2-1, with D hard to call. The CDR3 runs 13 residues. Germline assignment: CDR1 LNHDA and CDR2 SQIVND (reference sequence). V lost 3 bases, J lost 3 bases, and 6 bases lay in between. The CDR3 nucleotides read TGTGCCAGTAGTATTGGTAACTACAATGAGCAGTTCTTC. It translates to CASSIGNYNEQFF.

The chain couples TRBV3-1 (or the pseudogene TRBV3-2) to TRBJ2-7; 8 bases map to TRBD2. With V trimmed by 2 bases and J by 6 bases, 6 bases remained unmatched. The CDR3 runs 14 residues. From germline, CDR1 is LGHDT and CDR2 YNNKEL (reference sequence). The DNA for the CDR3 is TGTGCCAGCAGCCAAAGCGCGGGGGGATCCGAGCAGTACGTC. The encoded protein is CASSQSAGGSEQYV.

The rearrangement links TRBV10-3 to TRBJ2-3; maybe TRBD2 (7 bases). CDR1 and CDR2 from the germline V gene are ENHRY and SYGVKD. This CDR3 has 13 residues. Trimming took 7 bases from V and 3 from J, leaving 11 bases between them. For the CDR3, the DNA is TGTGCCATCACGGGGGGCAATACAGATACGCAGTATTTT. Protein sequence: CAITGGNTDTQYF.

V gene TRBV10-3 combines with J gene TRBJ1-1; D is uncertain. The V gene's germline CDR1 is ENHRY and CDR2 SYGVKD. This CDR3 has 12 amino acids. Trimming shortened V by 6 bases and J by 2 bases, and 7 bases separated the two germline ends. CDR3 region: CAISAFNTEAFF. As DNA, the CDR3 is TGTGCCATCAGCGCTTTTAACACTGAAGCTTTCTTT.

CDR3 nucleotides: TGTGCCAGCAGGGATGGGACAGGGAAGGACTATGGCTACACCTTC. Its translation: CASRDGTGKDYGYTF. The J gene is TRBJ1-2, the V gene TRBV5-4; 9 positions agree with TRBD1. The CDR3 extends over 15 amino acids. Germline V gene lookup returns CDR1 SGHNT and CDR2 YYREEE (reference sequence). V shed 5 bases and J 3 bases; nucleotides not matched to a gene: 8.

V is TRBV5-1 and J is TRBJ1-1; no firm D call. CDR1 and CDR2 from the germline V gene are SGHRS and YFSETQ. The CDR3 loop spans 13 amino acids. V lost 3 bases and J lost 4, with 10 bases in between. CDR3 region: CASSSQTGTEAFF. The DNA of the CDR3 is TGCGCCAGCAGCTCCCAGACGGGCACTGAAGCTTTCTTT. The full variable domain, its missing parts supplied by reference TRBV5-1 and TRBJ1-1, is KAGVTQTPRYLIKTRGQQVTLSCSPISGHRSVSWYQQTPGQGLQFLFEYFSETQRNKGNFPGRFSGRQFSNSRSEMNVSTLELGDSALYLCASSSQTGTEAFFGQGTRLTVV.

The chain is built from TRBV5-1 and TRBJ2-1, with 10 bases fitting TRBD1. V lost 1 base, J lost 9 bases, and 7 bases stayed unmatched. Looked up from germline, CDR1 is SGHRS and CDR2 is YFSETQ. This CDR3 has 15 residues. The CDR3 is CASSLTGTGVGEQFF. The DNA of the CDR3 is TGCGCCAGCAGCTTGACCGGGACAGGGGTTGGTGAGCAGTTCTTC.

The chain uses TRBV28 and TRBJ2-5; maybe TRBD1 (6 bases). The germline V gene encodes CDR1 MDHEN and CDR2 SYDVKM. Trimming took 3 bases from V and 2 from J, leaving 16 bases between them. The CDR3 is 16 residues long. The CDR3 nucleotides read TGTGCCAGCAGTTTGGACAGACCCCGAATGCAAGAGACCCAGTACTTC. Translated: CASSLDRPRMQETQYF.

The chain is built from TRBV19 and TRBJ1-2; D gene ambiguous. Germline V gives CDR1 LNHDA, CDR2 SQIVND (reference sequence). V was clipped by 5 bases and J by 4 bases, with 11 bases between them. The CDR3 contains 13 residues. CDR3 in amino acids: CASSPTTVYGYTF. CDR3 DNA: TGTGCCAGTAGTCCTACGACGGTCTATGGCTACACCTTC.

The CDR3 reads CASSLEGESGAFF. The CDR3 nucleotides are TGTGCCAGCAGTCTCGAAGGAGAAAGCGGGGCTTTCTTT. The chain employs TRBV2 and TRBJ1-1; D is ambiguous. Germline-derived CDR1 and CDR2 are SNHLY and FYNNEI. This CDR3 contains 13 residues. Trimming took off 5 bases at V and 11 bases at J, with 18 bases between the two ends.

J is TRBJ1-1 and V is TRBV12-3 or TRBV12-4; unclear D gene. The ends were cut back, 5 bases at V and 6 bases at J, with 10 bases in the middle. The CDR3 length is 12 residues. CDR3 in amino acids: CASSRHNPEAFF. The CDR3 DNA reads TGTGCCAGCAGTAGACATAACCCTGAAGCTTTCTTT.

The V gene is TRBV19, the J gene TRBJ1-6; 7 bases align to TRBD1. Germline loops: CDR1 LNHDA, CDR2 SQIVND (reference sequence). The CDR3 totals 16 residues. J gave up 7 bases and V 4 bases, and 10 bases lay outside the gene matches. CDR3 amino acids: CASSRKTGVLNSPLHF. CDR3 DNA: TGTGCCAGTAGTAGAAAAACAGGGGTCCTGAATTCACCCCTCCACTTT.

In this sample, this clone turned up once. The chain recombines TRBV7-8 with TRBJ1-6; D is ambiguous. V gave up 5 bases and J gave up 7 bases, with 15 bases separating them. CDR1 is SGHVS and CDR2 is FQNEAQ in the germline V gene. The length of the CDR3 is 15 residues. CDR3 bases: TGTGCCAGCAGCCCCAGCGTCGGGATCAATTCACCCCTCCACTTT. As protein: CASSPSVGINSPLHF.

V and J are TRBV4-3 and TRBJ1-6, with 9 bases lining up with TRBD1. This CDR3 is built from 16 residues. Germline trimming cut 0 bases from V and 8 bases from J; bases unmatched to any gene: 5. Germline V gene sequence: CDR1 LGHNA, CDR2 YSLEER. This CDR3 reads CASSQDRGTGYSPLHF. CDR3 bases: TGCGCCAGCAGCCAAGATAGGGGGACAGGGTATTCACCCCTCCACTTT.

V and J are TRBV5-1 and TRBJ2-1, with D uncertain. The germline V and J ends were trimmed by 4 bases and 0 bases, with 8 bases remaining between them. Germline V lookup: CDR1 SGHRS, CDR2 YFSETQ. This CDR3 has 14 amino acids. The CDR3 is CASSPLPSYNEQFF. CDR3 nucleotides: TGCGCCAGCAGCCCCTTGCCCTCCTACAATGAGCAGTTCTTC.

The chain has TRBV27 and TRBJ2-1; 9 bases line up with TRBD1. J was trimmed by 6 bases and V by 9 bases; bases with no gene match: 9. Per the germline V gene, CDR1 is MNHEY and CDR2 is SMNVEV (reference sequence). This CDR3 spans 14 amino acids. CDR3 DNA sequence: TGTGCCAGTGCTTGGGACAGGGATGTCAATGAGCAGTTCTTC. Encoded protein: CASAWDRDVNEQFF.

The genes are TRBV19 and TRBJ2-7, with D unresolved. V was clipped by 1 base and J by 7 bases, with 11 bases between them. Germline loops: CDR1 LNHDA, CDR2 SQIVND (reference sequence). The length of the CDR3 is 13 residues. In DNA, the CDR3 is TGTGCCAGTAGTATAGGGGGAACTCGGGAGCAGTACTTC. It encodes CASSIGGTREQYF.

The chain is built from TRBV2 and TRBJ2-1; 8 nucleotides agree with TRBD2. Germline assignment: CDR1 SNHLY and CDR2 FYNNEI. The CDR3 loop spans 18 amino acids. The V segment lost 4 bases and the J segment 2 bases; nucleotides outside the gene matches: 13. The DNA of the CDR3 is TGTGCCAGCAGTGGACTAGCGAGAAAATCGGGAACCTACAATGAGCAGTTCTTC. Protein product: CASSGLARKSGTYNEQFF. Supplemented by reference TRBV2 and TRBJ2-1, the full variable domain reads EPEVTQTPSHQVTQMGQEVILRCVPISNHLYFYWYRQILGQKVEFLVSFYNNEISEKSEIFDDQFSVERPDGSNFTLKIRSTKLEDSAMYFCASSGLARKSGTYNEQFFGPGTRLTVL.

The CDR3 sequence: CASSLARLNTEAFF. The CDR3 bases are TGCGCCAGCAGCTTGGCCCGGCTAAACACTGAAGCTTTCTTT. The chain recombines TRBV5-1 with TRBJ1-1, with D hard to call. Between the trimmed V and J ends, which lost 0 bases and 2 bases, there was a span of 8 bases. From germline, CDR1 is SGHRS and CDR2 YFSETQ. The CDR3 covers 14 residues.

This chain joins TRBV5-6 and TRBJ2-1, with D possibly matching TRBD2 (5 bases). V was clipped by 4 bases and J by 9 bases, with 17 bases between them. This CDR3 spans 14 amino acids. CDR1 SGHDT and CDR2 YYEEEE come from the germline V gene. The CDR3 coding sequence is TGTGCCAGCAGCCCCCTAACTAGTTCAGCTGAGCAGTTCTTC. Translation gives CASSPLTSSAEQFF.